The rows below give T cell receptor beta chains drawn from one sample of a study of blood T cell repertoires in COVID-19. Assay: immunoSEQ multiplex PCR; the TCRdb copy retains only in-frame clones and omits some. The sample holds roughly 160,000 clones; 79% are singletons and the top ten take 15% to 20%. Sequences were obtained from PBMCs or T cells enriched from blood (not recorded which). The receptors were gathered from a woman in her seventies in a cohort exposed to, infected with or recovered from COVID-19 (not recorded which). CDR3s include the opening cysteine and the closing phenylalanine or tryptophan. D genes are given only for firm matches. The listing skips clone size in some rows; elsewhere it reads once, few, many or a size class.

abundance	v_gene	d_gene	j_gene	CDR3aa	CDR3nt
few	TRBV20-1	-	TRBJ2-3	CSARGAGPPGF	TGCAGTGCTAGAGGAGCGGGCCCTCCTGGTTTT
-	TRBV12-3/TRBV12-4	TRBD1	TRBJ2-4	CASSRQGANIQYF	TGTGCCAGCAGCCGACAGGGGGCAAACATTCAGTACTTC
-	TRBV7-6	TRBD2	TRBJ2-2	CASSLYGTSGIGGELFF	TGTGCCAGCAGCCTGTACGGGACTAGCGGGATCGGCGGGGAGCTGTTTTTT
-	TRBV5-1	TRBD2	TRBJ2-7	CASSLASGGEQYF	TGCGCCAGCAGCTTGGCGTCGGGGGGCGAGCAGTACTTC
-	TRBV18	-	TRBJ2-1	CASSNELFVSSYNEQFF	TGTGCCAGCTCAAATGAACTGTTTGTGAGCTCCTACAATGAGCAGTTCTTC
-	TRBV7-2	-	TRBJ2-1	CASSPGLPTNEQFF	TGTGCCAGCAGCCCGGGACTCCCCACCAATGAGCAGTTCTTC
-	TRBV3-1/TRBV3-2	-	TRBJ1-2	CASSRRQPNYGYTF	TGTGCCAGCAGCCGGCGACAGCCTAACTATGGCTACACCTTC
once	TRBV5-1	-	TRBJ1-1	CASSLLTSSNTEAFF	TGCGCCAGCAGCTTGTTGACATCATCGAACACTGAAGCTTTCTTT
few	TRBV18	-	TRBJ1-2	CASSPTDNHYGYTF	TGTGCCAGCTCACCCACCGACAACCACTATGGCTACACCTTC
-	TRBV2	-	TRBJ1-1	CAGSTVQGNTEAFF	TGTGCCGGCTCGACAGTACAGGGGAACACTGAAGCTTTCTTT
few	TRBV5-1	-	TRBJ1-4	CASSSHPNRLGNEKLFF	TGCGCCAGCAGCTCCCACCCCAACAGGTTGGGGAATGAAAAACTGTTTTTT
-	TRBV5-1	TRBD1	TRBJ2-7	CASRPGQGEGEQYF	TGCGCCAGCAGGCCGGGACAGGGCGAAGGCGAGCAGTACTTC
-	TRBV30	-	TRBJ1-3	CAWSLQGIQNTIYF	TGTGCCTGGAGTCTCCAGGGGATCCAAAACACCATATATTTT
-	TRBV19	-	TRBJ2-7	CASSTDAGITLYF	TGTGCCAGTAGTACCGACGCCGGGATTACGCTGTACTTC
-	TRBV4-2	TRBD2	TRBJ2-1	CASSPRTGIAGGIEQFF	TGTGCCAGCAGCCCTCGTACGGGCATAGCGGGAGGGATTGAGCAGTTCTTC
-	TRBV5-1	TRBD1	TRBJ1-4	CASSPVPTGGLYEKLFF	TGCGCCAGCAGCCCGGTGCCCACAGGGGGCTTGTATGAAAAACTGTTTTTT
-	TRBV11-2	TRBD2	TRBJ2-3	CASSLGSGDVDTQYF	TGTGCCAGCAGCTTAGGTAGCGGGGACGTGGATACGCAGTATTTT
-	TRBV18	TRBD1	TRBJ1-5	CASSPGQGNQPQHF	TGTGCCAGCTCACCAGGACAGGGGAATCAGCCCCAGCATTTT
-	TRBV27	-	TRBJ1-5	CASSLIGGRFQPQHF	TGTGCCAGCAGTTTAATCGGGGGGCGCTTTCAGCCCCAGCATTTT
few	TRBV28	-	TRBJ2-7	CATRRAGTSYEQYF	TGTGCCACCCGCCGAGCAGGGACATCCTACGAGCAGTACTTC
-	TRBV29-1	TRBD1	TRBJ1-2	CSVESPGTDGYTF	TGCAGCGTTGAATCCCCCGGGACAGATGGCTACACCTTC
-	TRBV19	-	TRBJ1-4	CASTTNRDRNPTNEKLFF	TGTGCCAGTACCACGAACAGAGACAGGAACCCAACTAATGAAAAACTGTTTTTT
-	TRBV9	TRBD1	TRBJ1-5	CASSVDRGPQPQHF	TGTGCCAGCAGCGTTGACAGGGGACCTCAGCCCCAGCATTTT
-	TRBV6-2/TRBV6-3	TRBD2	TRBJ2-7	CASRPSGLYEQYF	TGTGCCAGCAGGCCTAGCGGGTTATACGAGCAGTACTTC
-	TRBV6-1	-	TRBJ1-2	CASSEGWSNYGYTF	TGTGCCAGCAGTGAAGGTTGGAGTAACTATGGCTACACCTTC
few	TRBV5-1	TRBD2	TRBJ2-3	CASSDRGGTDTQYF	TGCGCCAGCAGTGATCGGGGGGGCACAGATACGCAGTATTTT
-	TRBV4-1	TRBD2	TRBJ2-3	CASSQDRGTSGHTDTQYF	TGCGCCAGCAGCCAAGATCGGGGGACTAGCGGGCACACAGATACGCAGTATTTT
once	TRBV3-1/TRBV3-2	-	TRBJ2-7	CASSSQGYEQYF	TGTGCCAGCAGCTCCCAGGGATACGAGCAGTACTTC